Listed here are 11 T cell receptor beta chains from one sample, sequenced in a study of cytomegalovirus exposure and HLA in healthy donors. The PCR ran on 60 Vbeta and 13 Jbeta primers. Profiling relied on immunoSEQ multiplex PCR, and the TCRdb table lists in-frame clones only, not all of them. Here the sample spans 90,000 to 110,000 clones, roughly 15% being singletons. Sample: PBMCs. Source of these receptors: a female donor in good health and CMV-seronegative.

This clone turned up a few times. The gene calls are TRBV9 and TRBJ1-2, with 7 positions matching TRBD1. V was pared by 0 bases and J by 0 bases, with 5 bases of the junction left unmatched. This CDR3 spans 16 amino acids. Germline V CDR1 and CDR2: SGDLS, YYNGEE. CDR3 DNA sequence: TGTGCCAGCAGCGTAGCTTACAGGGGCCCTAACTATGGCTACACCTTC. Translating it yields CASSVAYRGPNYGYTF. Variable domain in full (rest from reference TRBV9 and TRBJ1-2): DSGVTQTPKHLITATGQRVTLRCSPRSGDLSVYWYQQSLDQGLQFLIQYYNGEERAKGNILERFSAQQFPDLHSELNLSSLELGDSALYFCASSVAYRGPNYGYTFGSGTRLTVV.

The gene calls are TRBV7-9 and TRBJ2-2, with 8 bases lining up with TRBD2. V was clipped by 1 base and J by 4 bases; unmatched bases: 11. The length of the CDR3 is 18 residues. In germline, CDR1 is SEHNR, CDR2 FQNEAQ (reference sequence). CDR3: CASSLDRMGGRFTGELFF. The CDR3 DNA follows: TGTGCCAGCAGCTTAGACCGTATGGGCGGGAGGTTCACCGGGGAGCTGTTTTTT.

A few counts support this clone. The V and J genes are TRBV2 and TRBJ2-2; TRBD2 matches at 14 bases. The germline gives CDR1 SNHLY, CDR2 FYNNEI. CDR3 length equals 15 residues. Germline trimming cut 9 bases from V and 1 base from J; bases unmatched to any gene: 1. The CDR3 is CARGTSGGNTGELFF. The CDR3 bases are TGTGCCAGGGGGACTAGCGGGGGGAACACCGGGGAGCTGTTTTTT.

The chain employs TRBV7-2 and TRBJ1-1, with TRBD1 identical over 7 bases. CDR1 and CDR2 from the germline V gene are SGHTA and FQGNSA. The CDR3 totals 15 residues. With 1 base clipped from V and 3 bases from J, the junction kept 5 bases outside the gene matches. CDR3 in DNA: TGTGCCAGCAGCTTAGGGGACAGTCAGTACACTGAAGCTTTCTTT. This gives the protein CASSLGDSQYTEAFF.

This clone was observed a handful of times. V and J are TRBV27 and TRBJ2-5; a possible D gene is TRBD2 (5 bases). Germline loops: CDR1 MNHEY, CDR2 SMNVEV (reference sequence). The V gene lost 2 bases and the J gene lost 5 bases, with 9 bases spanning the gap. The length of the CDR3 is 13 residues. The CDR3 nucleotides read TGTGCCAGCAGTTTAGTCGGGGAGGAGACCCAGTACTTC. Translating gives CASSLVGEETQYF.

This clone was picked up a small number of times. The chain carries TRBV9 and TRBJ1-3, with 8 bases lining up with TRBD1. Trimming took 2 bases from V and 3 from J; bases not matched to a gene: 1. The CDR3 totals 14 residues. In germline, CDR1 is SGDLS, CDR2 YYNGEE. The CDR3 nucleotides read TGTGCCAGCAGCGTGGGGACAGGTGGAAACACCATATATTTT. Its translation: CASSVGTGGNTIYF.

This clone has only a few counts. The J gene is TRBJ1-4, the V gene TRBV7-9, with TRBD1 matching over 9 bases. Germline V CDR1 and CDR2: SEHNR, FQNEAQ (reference sequence). Losses at the gene ends were 5 bases for V and 1 base for J; bases not matched to a gene: 11. The CDR3 is 18 amino acids. The CDR3 region is CASSLRDRASRTNEKLFF. DNA for the CDR3: TGTGCCAGCAGCCTCCGGGACAGGGCGTCAAGAACTAATGAAAAACTGTTTTTT. Together with reference TRBV7-9 and TRBJ1-4, the CDR3 gives the full variable domain: DTGVSQNPRHKITKRGQNVTFRCDPISEHNRLYWYRQTLGQGPEFLTYFQNEAQLEKSRLLSDRFSAERPKGSFSTLEIQRTEQGDSAMYLCASSLRDRASRTNEKLFFGSGTQLSVL.

V and J are TRBV2 and TRBJ2-7; D remains ambiguous. The CDR3 covers 13 residues. Deletions cut 6 bases from V and 4 bases from J, with 13 bases between. The germline V gene has CDR1 SNHLY and CDR2 FYNNEI. The CDR3 region has the DNA TGTGCCAGCAGGCAAGGAGCTGAATACGAGCAGTACTTC. This translates into CASRQGAEYEQYF.

This clone appeared a few times. The chain joins TRBV7-9 to TRBJ2-3; 13 bases fit TRBD2. The CDR3 extends over 18 amino acids. Germline assignment: CDR1 SEHNR and CDR2 FQNEAQ (reference sequence). V shed 4 bases and J 0 bases; nucleotides not matched to a gene: 7. CDR3 DNA: TGTGCCAGCAGCTCTAGACTAGCGGGAGGAGGTAGCACAGATACGCAGTATTTT. Translating it yields CASSSRLAGGGSTDTQYF.

The sample holds many counts of this clone. V is TRBV5-1 and J is TRBJ2-1, with TRBD2 matching over 13 bases. With 2 bases clipped from V and 4 bases from J, the junction kept 3 bases outside the gene matches. Per the germline V gene, CDR1 is SGHRS and CDR2 is YFSETQ. The CDR3 totals 16 residues. The CDR3 region is CASSLTSGRGYNEQFF. CDR3 DNA: TGCGCCAGCAGCTTAACTAGCGGGAGGGGGTACAATGAGCAGTTCTTC.

This clone was seen only a few times. The chain is built from TRBV10-3 and TRBJ2-5; 8 bases fit TRBD2. V shed 3 bases and J 4 bases; nucleotides not matched to a gene: 7. Germline V gene lookup returns CDR1 ENHRY and CDR2 SYGVKD. There are 15 residues in the CDR3. This CDR3 reads CAISDSGEGGETQYF. The CDR3 region has the DNA TGTGCCATCAGTGATAGCGGGGAGGGGGGAGAGACCCAGTACTTC.